These 9 T cell receptor beta chains were sequenced from one sample in a study of blood T cell repertoires in COVID-19. TCRdb's copy holds only in-frame clones and misses some; the assay was immunoSEQ multiplex PCR. The repertoire includes about 200,000 clones, 80% to 95% of them detected once, and 0.5% to 0.65% sits in the top ten. The sequenced material came from peripheral blood. The receptors stem from a man in his forties or fifties with acute or convalescent COVID-19.

This sequence joins TRBV6-5 and TRBJ1-4; D is uncertain. Per germline, CDR1 MNHEY and CDR2 SVGAGI. The CDR3 is 15 residues long. Trimming cost V 2 bases and J 8 bases, with 15 bases left between them. CDR3 in DNA: TGTGCCAGCAGTTACAGCGCTGGGAGGCCGGAAAAACTGTTTTTT. Translating it yields CASSYSAGRPEKLFF.

The rearrangement joins TRBV7-3 to TRBJ2-3; weak D call: TRBD2 (6 bases). Trimming cost V 2 bases and J 6 bases, with 15 bases left between them. This CDR3 spans 15 amino acids. CDR1 is SGHTA and CDR2 is FQGTGA in the germline V gene. CDR3 DNA: TGTGCCAGCAGCTTAGCAGCGGGCCCCGGGGATACGCAGTATTTT. Its translation is CASSLAAGPGDTQYF.

The chain's CDR3 is CASSPPPRTGAETQYF. The CDR3 region has the DNA TGTGCCAGCAGCCCCCCGCCCAGGACAGGGGCAGAGACCCAGTACTTC. The chain is built from TRBV5-4 and TRBJ2-5; 9 bases align to TRBD1. This CDR3 is built from 16 residues. V gave up 4 bases and J gave up 4 bases; unmatched junction bases: 11. Per germline, CDR1 SGHNT and CDR2 YYREEE (reference sequence).

The chain links TRBV28 to TRBJ1-1, with 7 bases matching TRBD1. The CDR3 runs 15 residues. Germline assignment: CDR1 MDHEN and CDR2 SYDVKM. With V trimmed by 5 bases and J by 6 bases, 12 bases remained unmatched. The CDR3 DNA reads TGTGCCAGCAGTCCATTGACAGGAGGGGGCCCTGAAGCTTTCTTT. Amino acid sequence: CASSPLTGGGPEAFF.

The chain combines TRBV11-2 with TRBJ2-2, with 7 bases fitting TRBD1. The V segment lost 5 bases and the J segment 7 bases; nucleotides outside the gene matches: 7. The CDR3 covers 14 residues. Germline CDR1 and CDR2: SGHAT and FQNNGV. The CDR3 region has the DNA TGTGCCAGCAGCAGGGCAGGGGGTGGCGGGGAGCTGTTTTTT. Translated: CASSRAGGGGELFF. Complete variable domain (other parts from reference TRBV11-2 and TRBJ2-2): EAGVAQSPRYKIIEKRQSVAFWCNPISGHATLYWYQQILGQGPKLLIQFQNNGVVDDSQLPKDRFSAERLKGVDSTLKIQPAKLEDSAVYLCASSRAGGGGELFFGEGSRLTVL.

The CDR3 spells CASGGRTYEQYF. The CDR3 DNA follows: TGTGCCAGTGGGGGCCGGACCTACGAGCAGTACTTC. The chain links TRBV6-6 to TRBJ2-7; TRBD1 might be the D (6 bases). There are 12 residues in the CDR3. CDR1 and CDR2 from the germline V gene are MNHNY and SVGAGI (reference sequence). V lost 9 bases to trimming and J lost 2 bases, with 11 bases between them.

V is TRBV19 and J is TRBJ2-5, with D possibly being TRBD1 (5 bases). Trimming left V 6 bases short and J 1 base short, with 12 bases between. Per the germline V gene, CDR1 is LNHDA and CDR2 is SQIVND (reference sequence). The CDR3 covers 14 residues. The CDR3 nucleotides read TGTGCCAGTAGCCCCCGACAGTTCCAAGAGACCCAGTACTTC. Its protein product is CASSPRQFQETQYF.

This clone is a singleton in its sample. The chain uses TRBV5-5 and TRBJ1-6, with TRBD1 matching 9 bases. The J segment lost 7 bases and the V segment lost 4 bases, leaving 3 bases of the junction unmatched. CDR3 length equals 14 residues. The germline V gene has CDR1 SGHKS and CDR2 YYEKEE (reference sequence). The CDR3 region is CASSAGTGNSPLHF. In nucleotides, the CDR3 is TGTGCCAGCAGCGCCGGGACAGGGAATTCACCCCTCCACTTT.

The chain couples TRBV6-2 or TRBV6-3 to TRBJ1-2; unclear D gene. This CDR3 is built from 11 residues. V dropped 4 bases and J dropped 6 bases, with 6 bases sitting between them. CDR1 is MNHEY, CDR2 SVGEGT, per germline. DNA of the CDR3: TGTGCCAGCAGTTGGGAGCATGGCTACACCTTC. This gives the protein CASSWEHGYTF.